The 32 T cell receptor beta chains given below trace back to one sample, sequenced in a study of cytomegalovirus exposure and HLA in healthy donors. The PCR was carried out with 60 Vbeta primers and 13 Jbeta primers. TCRdb keeps only in-frame clones here, not all; method: immunoSEQ multiplex PCR. The table records roughly 190,000 clones, over 65% of them present only once. Material for sequencing was PBMCs. The origin of the receptors is a woman aged 50 to 60 in good health and CMV-seropositive.

This clone appeared a single time. As DNA, the CDR3 is TGTGCCAGCAGCTTGGGAGGGAACCATAATTCACCCCTCCACTTT. Translation: CASSLGGNHNSPLHF. The J gene is TRBJ1-6, the V gene TRBV5-4; D is unclear. The CDR3 consists of 15 residues. Germline CDR1 and CDR2: SGHNT and YYREEE (reference sequence). The V and J ends lost 0 bases and 5 bases respectively, with 9 bases between them.

V and J are TRBV2 and TRBJ2-1; 9 nucleotides match TRBD1. The CDR3 spans 14 residues. The V gene end was trimmed by 7 bases and the J gene end by 8 bases; junction bases not matched to a gene: 9. Germline lookup yields CDR1 SNHLY and CDR2 FYNNEI. DNA for the CDR3: TGTGCCAGCACGCCCGACAGGGGGTGGGATGAGCAGTTCTTC. This translates into CASTPDRGWDEQFF.

This CDR3 is CASSLEPRAHEQFF. The CDR3 DNA reads as TGTGCCAGCAGCTTAGAGCCCAGGGCCCATGAGCAGTTCTTC. The chain employs TRBV7-2 and TRBJ2-1; D may be TRBD1 (5 bases). Germline CDR1 reads SGHTA; CDR2 reads FQGNSA. V lost 1 base, J lost 8 bases, and 12 bases lay in between. The CDR3 totals 14 residues. Full variable domain (remainder filled in from reference TRBV7-2 and TRBJ2-1): GAGVSQSPSNKVTEKGKDVELRCDPISGHTALYWYRQSLGQGLEFLIYFQGNSAPDKSGLPSDRFSAERTGGSVSTLTIQRTQQEDSAVYLCASSLEPRAHEQFFGPGTRLTVL.

The chain has TRBV7-2 and TRBJ1-2; TRBD1 aligns across 7 bases. The CDR3 has 15 residues. Trimming took 0 bases from V and 4 from J; bases not matched to a gene: 5. Germline-derived CDR1 and CDR2 are SGHTA and FQGNSA. Here the CDR3 reads CASSLALGQSYGYTF. In DNA form, the CDR3 reads TGTGCCAGCAGCTTAGCGTTGGGACAGTCCTATGGCTACACCTTC.

This rearrangement joins TRBV4-1 to TRBJ2-7; 12 bases line up with TRBD1. V trimming: 4 bases; J trimming: 2 bases; junction bases outside the gene matches: 0. The CDR3 is 14 amino acids. The germline V gene has CDR1 MGHRA and CDR2 YSYEKL. The CDR3 bases are TGCGCCAGCAGCCGGGACAGGGGGCCCTACGAGCAGTACTTC. Amino acids: CASSRDRGPYEQYF.

This clone was observed a few times. The chain combines TRBV7-2 with TRBJ2-7; TRBD2 matches at 10 bases. This CDR3 is 15 amino acids long. J was trimmed by 3 bases and V by 0 bases; bases with no gene match: 2. Germline V gene data show CDR1 as SGHTA and CDR2 as FQGNSA. Here the CDR3 reads CASSLAGTSDYEQYF. Here the CDR3 DNA reads TGTGCCAGCAGCTTAGCTGGGACTAGCGACTACGAGCAGTACTTC.

The table lists this clone with a few counts. A read error may produce the germline difference seen at one junction end. This chain links TRBV5-4 with TRBJ1-1; 7 bases line up with TRBD1. The CDR3 has 16 amino acids. Germline CDR1 reads SGHNT; CDR2 reads YYREEE (reference sequence). Written as DNA, the CDR3 is TGTGCCAGCAGCTTAGACACGGGACAGTCTTTTTCCAGCTTCATCTTT. Encoded protein: CASSLDTGQSFSSFIF.

The rearrangement uses TRBV5-1 and TRBJ2-7; maybe TRBD1 (6 bases). Germline CDR1 SGHRS, CDR2 YFSETQ. Deletions cut 0 bases from V and 4 bases from J, with 11 bases between. The CDR3 is 14 amino acids. Here the CDR3 DNA reads TGCGCCAGCAGCTTGGCAACAGGGACGTACGAGCAGTACTTC. Its protein product is CASSLATGTYEQYF. The entire variable domain, with the rest obtained from reference TRBV5-1 and TRBJ2-7, is as follows: KAGVTQTPRYLIKTRGQQVTLSCSPISGHRSVSWYQQTPGQGLQFLFEYFSETQRNKGNFPGRFSGRQFSNSRSEMNVSTLELGDSALYLCASSLATGTYEQYFGPGTRLTVT.

The chain has TRBV2 and TRBJ2-5; possible D gene TRBD2, 7 bases. This CDR3 region has 16 residues. The ends were cut back, 0 bases at V and 1 base at J, with 12 bases in the middle. Germline V gene sequence: CDR1 SNHLY, CDR2 FYNNEI. This CDR3 is CASSEAGAGAQETQYF. DNA for the CDR3: TGTGCCAGCAGTGAAGCGGGGGCGGGGGCCCAAGAGACCCAGTACTTC.

Remarks on this clone: Other nucleotide sequences in the sample specify the same CDR3. This chain joins TRBV18 and TRBJ1-2, with TRBD1 matching 7 bases. Per germline, CDR1 KGHSH and CDR2 LQKENI. Unmatched junction bases numbered 1, after V lost 3 bases and J lost 3 bases. This CDR3 region has 13 residues. DNA of the CDR3: TGTGCCAGCTCACCCGACAGGGACTATGGCTACACCTTC. Its protein product is CASSPDRDYGYTF.

The chain has TRBV6-6 and TRBJ1-2, with TRBD1 identical over 7 bases. This CDR3 comprises 14 residues. J lost 6 bases, V lost 2 bases, and 6 bases had no gene match. Germline V lookup: CDR1 MNHNY, CDR2 SVGAGI (reference sequence). CDR3 sequence: CASSYRTGRDGYTF. CDR3 in DNA: TGTGCCAGCAGTTACAGGACAGGACGGGATGGCTACACCTTC.

The chain uses TRBV15 and TRBJ2-7, with D tentatively TRBD1 (5 bases). The V and J ends lost 3 bases and 3 bases respectively, with 9 bases between them. Germline V gene data show CDR1 as LNHNV and CDR2 as YYDKDF (reference sequence). CDR3 length: 13 amino acids. As DNA, the CDR3 is TGTGCCACCAGCAGGACAGAGTACTACGAGCAGTACTTC. Its protein is CATSRTEYYEQYF.

J is TRBJ1-3 and V is TRBV5-5; tentatively, D is TRBD1 (5 bases). The V gene lost 4 bases and the J gene lost 2 bases, with 13 bases spanning the gap. CDR1 is SGHKS and CDR2 is YYEKEE in the germline V gene (reference sequence). CDR3 length equals 15 residues. CDR3 amino acids: CASSADRPTGNTIYF. CDR3 DNA: TGTGCCAGCAGCGCAGACAGACCCACTGGAAACACCATATATTTT.

The chain uses TRBV7-2 and TRBJ2-7, with D perhaps TRBD1 (6 bases). With 7 bases removed from V and 3 bases from J, the gap between germline ends came to 22 bases. The CDR3 covers 16 residues. CDR1 is SGHTA and CDR2 is FQGNSA in the germline V gene. CDR3 sequence reads: CASTQGGTTGVYEQYF. The CDR3 coding sequence is TGTGCCAGCACCCAAGGGGGTACCACCGGGGTCTACGAGCAGTACTTC.

The chain uses TRBV28 and TRBJ1-1; a possible D gene is TRBD1 (5 bases). CDR1 is MDHEN, CDR2 SYDVKM, per germline. CDR3 length: 15 amino acids. Trimming cost V 3 bases and J 4 bases, with 15 bases left between them. CDR3 sequence: CASSFGGVFSTEAFF. The CDR3 coding sequence is TGTGCCAGCAGTTTCGGGGGGGTATTTAGCACTGAAGCTTTCTTT.

The rearrangement links TRBV19 to TRBJ2-3; 12 nucleotides agree with TRBD1. CDR1 and CDR2 from the germline V gene are LNHDA and SQIVND (reference sequence). V dropped 5 bases and J dropped 6; count of bases not matched to a gene: 9. This CDR3 is built from 16 residues. As DNA, the CDR3 is TGTGCCAGTAGTCTCCGGGACAGGGGGCTTTGGGATACGCAGTATTTT. It specifies CASSLRDRGLWDTQYF.

V and J are TRBV28 and TRBJ2-1; 10 nucleotides align to TRBD2. The CDR3 runs to 15 residues. Germline CDR1 MDHEN, CDR2 SYDVKM. J lost 9 bases, V lost 5 bases, and 10 bases had no gene match. The DNA for the CDR3 is TGTGCCAGCAGTACCGGGACTAGCGCCCGGGGTGAGCAGTTCTTC. The encoded protein is CASSTGTSARGEQFF.

For the CDR3, the DNA is TGTGCCAGTAGTAAGGACAGGGGGTTGAACACCGGGGAGCTGTTTTTT. This sequence encodes CASSKDRGLNTGELFF. This chain uses TRBV19 with TRBJ2-2; 10 positions agree with TRBD1. J was trimmed by 1 base and V by 4 bases; bases with no gene match: 3. This CDR3 comprises 16 residues. Germline V gene sequence: CDR1 LNHDA, CDR2 SQIVND (reference sequence).

J is TRBJ1-2 and V is TRBV11-2; D gene unclear. The CDR3 consists of 13 residues. Trimming took 8 bases from V and 4 from J, leaving 14 bases between them. Germline loops: CDR1 SGHAT, CDR2 FQNNGV. The CDR3 sequence is CASSRVDAYGYTF. DNA of the CDR3: TGTGCCAGCTCGAGGGTGGATGCCTATGGCTACACCTTC.

The chain employs TRBV4-2 and TRBJ2-5; TRBD1 might be the D (6 bases). V gave up 7 bases and J gave up 1 base, with 10 bases separating them. Germline V gene data show CDR1 as LGHNA and CDR2 as YNFKEQ. This CDR3 contains 13 residues. CDR3 DNA sequence: TGTGCCAGCAATAGACAGGCCCAAGAGACCCAGTACTTC. This translates into CASNRQAQETQYF.

This chain connects TRBV13 to TRBJ1-1; 10 nucleotides agree with TRBD1. This CDR3 comprises 13 residues. With V trimmed by 3 bases and J by 7 bases, 2 bases remained unmatched. Germline-derived CDR1 and CDR2 are PRHDT and FYEKMQ (reference sequence). CDR3 amino acids: CASSFDRGREAFF. CDR3 in DNA: TGTGCCAGCAGCTTCGACAGGGGGCGTGAAGCTTTCTTT.

The chain couples TRBV28 to TRBJ2-5, with 7 bases that match TRBD2. This CDR3 comprises 14 residues. Trimming took 5 bases from V and 7 from J; bases not matched to a gene: 10. Germline-derived CDR1 and CDR2 are MDHEN and SYDVKM. The CDR3 loop is CASSVPGPGGTQYF. In DNA, the CDR3 is TGTGCCAGCAGTGTGCCCGGGCCGGGGGGGACCCAGTACTTC.

In regard to this clone: A read error may produce the germline difference seen at one junction end. The chain joins TRBV7-9 to TRBJ2-6; perhaps TRBD2 as D (7 bases). The germline V gene encodes CDR1 SEHNR and CDR2 FQNEAQ (reference sequence). The CDR3 is 18 amino acids. Written as DNA, the CDR3 is TGTGCCAGCAGCTTAGGGGGGGGACAAATCTCTCGGGCCAACGTCCTGACTTTC. Encoded protein: CASSLGGGQISRANVLTF.

The chain is built from TRBV6-5 and TRBJ1-4; D gene ambiguous. This CDR3 spans 14 amino acids. The germline V gene encodes CDR1 MNHEY and CDR2 SVGAGI. The V end lost 7 bases, the J end lost 0 bases, and 9 bases lay between the germline ends. CDR3 protein: CASTSGTTNEKLFF. CDR3 bases: TGTGCCAGCACCTCCGGGACAACTAATGAAAAACTGTTTTTT.

This rearrangement joins TRBV21-1 to TRBJ2-7; TRBD2 is taken as the D call from the table, unchecked against the DNA. TRBV21-1 is designated a pseudogene. This CDR3 comprises 16 residues. The chain's CDR3 is CASSKERVEGIDEQYF. CDR3 DNA: TGTGCCAGCAGCAAAGAAAGAGTGGAGGGTATCGACGAGCAGTACTTC.

V is TRBV18 and J is TRBJ1-2; D remains ambiguous. In germline, CDR1 is KGHSH, CDR2 LQKENI. The length of the CDR3 is 14 residues. V was pared by 3 bases and J by 2 bases, with 10 bases between. The CDR3 is CASSPSGGNYGYTF. The CDR3, as DNA: TGTGCCAGCTCACCCTCGGGAGGGAACTATGGCTACACCTTC.

The chain couples TRBV6-1 to TRBJ2-5; the D is unclear. The CDR3 sequence is 12 residues long. From germline, CDR1 is MNHNS and CDR2 SASEGT. V lost 6 bases and J lost 5, with 10 bases in between. CDR3 protein: CASSAVLETQYF. CDR3 nucleotides: TGTGCCAGCAGCGCAGTATTGGAGACCCAGTACTTC.

This chain links TRBV7-2 with TRBJ1-4; perhaps TRBD1 as D (6 bases). Germline loops: CDR1 SGHTA, CDR2 FQGNSA. The V gene lost 1 base and the J gene lost 7 bases, with 13 bases spanning the gap. There are 15 residues in the CDR3. The DNA for the CDR3 is TGTGCCAGCAGCTTAGTGGGGGGGGCGGGTGAAAAACTGTTTTTT. Its translation: CASSLVGGAGEKLFF.

V gene TRBV2 combines with J gene TRBJ1-3; weak D call: TRBD1 (5 bases). CDR1 and CDR2 (germline): SNHLY, FYNNEI. Trimming left V 4 bases short and J 8 bases short, with 12 bases between. This CDR3 contains 13 residues. CDR3 amino acids: CASSAGEVDTIYF. The CDR3 bases are TGTGCCAGCAGTGCGGGGGAGGTTGACACCATATATTTT.

The chain employs TRBV7-3 and TRBJ2-3, with a possible D match to TRBD2 (6 bases). CDR3 length: 11 amino acids. With 2 bases removed from V and 9 bases from J, the gap between germline ends came to 6 bases. The germline CDR1 and CDR2 sequences are SGHTA and FQGTGA. CDR3 DNA: TGTGCCAGCAGCTTAGGAGGGACGCAGTATTTT. It is translated as CASSLGGTQYF.

V is TRBV9 and J is TRBJ2-3; 12 positions agree with TRBD2. J gave up 2 bases and V 3 bases, and 7 bases lay outside the gene matches. Germline CDR1 SGDLS, CDR2 YYNGEE. The CDR3 has 17 residues. DNA of the CDR3: TGTGCCAGCAGCGACCTAGCGGGGGGGCCTATCACAGATACGCAGTATTTT. Its translation is CASSDLAGGPITDTQYF.

The gene calls are TRBV4-1 and TRBJ1-6, with D unclear. There are 14 residues in the CDR3. With 4 bases removed from V and 8 bases from J, the gap between germline ends came to 12 bases. Germline values: CDR1 MGHRA, CDR2 YSYEKL. The CDR3 DNA sequence: TGCGCCAGCAGCCGAATTTACCGGGATTCACCCCTCCACTTT. Amino acids: CASSRIYRDSPLHF.